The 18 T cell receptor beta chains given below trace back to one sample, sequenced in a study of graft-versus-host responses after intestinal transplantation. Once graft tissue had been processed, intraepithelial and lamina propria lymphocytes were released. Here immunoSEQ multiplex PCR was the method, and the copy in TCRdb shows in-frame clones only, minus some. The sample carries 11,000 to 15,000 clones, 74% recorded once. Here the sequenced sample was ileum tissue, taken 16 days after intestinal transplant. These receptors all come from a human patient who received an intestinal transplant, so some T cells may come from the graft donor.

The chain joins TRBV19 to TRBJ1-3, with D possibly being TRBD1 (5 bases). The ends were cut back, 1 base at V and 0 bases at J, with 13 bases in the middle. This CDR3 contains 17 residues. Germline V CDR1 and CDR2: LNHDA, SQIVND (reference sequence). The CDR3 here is CASSIVLGGTSGNTIYF. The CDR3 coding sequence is TGTGCCAGTAGTATAGTTCTTGGAGGGACCTCTGGAAACACCATATATTTT.

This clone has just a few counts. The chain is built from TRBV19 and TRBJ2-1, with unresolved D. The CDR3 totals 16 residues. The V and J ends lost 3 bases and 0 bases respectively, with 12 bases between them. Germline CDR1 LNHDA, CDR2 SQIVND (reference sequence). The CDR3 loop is CASSITGILSYNEQFF. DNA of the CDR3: TGTGCCAGTAGTATCACGGGTATCCTCTCCTACAATGAGCAGTTCTTC.

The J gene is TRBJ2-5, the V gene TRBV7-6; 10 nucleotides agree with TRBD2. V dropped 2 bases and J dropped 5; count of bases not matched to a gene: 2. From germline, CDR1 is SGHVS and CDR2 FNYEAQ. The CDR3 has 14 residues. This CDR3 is CASSLLAGVETQYF. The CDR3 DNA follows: TGTGCCAGCAGCTTACTAGCGGGGGTGGAGACCCAGTACTTC. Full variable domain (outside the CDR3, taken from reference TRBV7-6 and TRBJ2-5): GAGVSQSPRYKVTKRGQDVALRCDPISGHVSLYWYRQALGQGPEFLTYFNYEAQQDKSGLPNDRFSAERPEGSISTLTIQRTEQRDSAMYRCASSLLAGVETQYFGPGTRLLVL.

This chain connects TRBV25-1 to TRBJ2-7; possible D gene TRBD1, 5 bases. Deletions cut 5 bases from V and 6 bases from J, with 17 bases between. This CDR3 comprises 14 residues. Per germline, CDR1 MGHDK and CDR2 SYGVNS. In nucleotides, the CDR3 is TGTGCCAGCAGTCTAAGGGGTCAGGGCGGCGAGCAGTACTTC. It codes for CASSLRGQGGEQYF.

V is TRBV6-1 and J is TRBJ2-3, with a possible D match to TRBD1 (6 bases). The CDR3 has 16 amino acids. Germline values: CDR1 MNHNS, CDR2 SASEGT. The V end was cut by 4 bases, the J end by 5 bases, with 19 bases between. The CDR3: CASSAPSYRVGDTQYF. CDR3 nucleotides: TGTGCCAGCAGTGCCCCATCCTACAGGGTTGGAGATACGCAGTATTTT.

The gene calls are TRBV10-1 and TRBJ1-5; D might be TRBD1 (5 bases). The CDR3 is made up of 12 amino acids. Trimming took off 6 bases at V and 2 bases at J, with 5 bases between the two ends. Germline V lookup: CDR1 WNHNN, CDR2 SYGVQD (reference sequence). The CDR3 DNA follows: TGCGCCAGCAGACAGGGCAATCAGCCCCAGCATTTT. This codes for CASRQGNQPQHF.

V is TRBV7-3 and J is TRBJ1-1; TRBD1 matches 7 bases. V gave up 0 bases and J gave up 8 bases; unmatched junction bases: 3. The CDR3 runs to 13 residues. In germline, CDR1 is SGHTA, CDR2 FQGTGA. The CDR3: CASSLTPGGEAFF. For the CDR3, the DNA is TGTGCCAGCAGCTTAACGCCAGGGGGGGAAGCTTTCTTT.

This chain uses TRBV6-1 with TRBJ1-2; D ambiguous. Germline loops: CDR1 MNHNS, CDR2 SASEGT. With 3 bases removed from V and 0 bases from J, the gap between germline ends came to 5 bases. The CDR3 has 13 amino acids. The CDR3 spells CASSDKTNYGYTF. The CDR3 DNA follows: TGTGCCAGCAGTGACAAAACTAACTATGGCTACACCTTC.

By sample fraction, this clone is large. CDR3 loop: CASRRMNTEAFF. CDR3 sequence (DNA): TGTGCCAGCCGGAGAATGAACACTGAAGCTTTCTTT. The chain joins TRBV7-9 to TRBJ1-1; no clear D gene. CDR1 is SEHNR, CDR2 FQNEAQ, per germline (reference sequence). This CDR3 is built from 12 residues. The V end was cut by 8 bases, the J end by 0 bases, with 7 bases between.

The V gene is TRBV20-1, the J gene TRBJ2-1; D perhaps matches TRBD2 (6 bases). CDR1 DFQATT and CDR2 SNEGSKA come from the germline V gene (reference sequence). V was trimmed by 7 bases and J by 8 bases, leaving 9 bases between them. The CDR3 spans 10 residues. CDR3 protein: CSGREYEQFF. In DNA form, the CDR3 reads TGCAGTGGTCGGGAGTATGAGCAGTTCTTC.

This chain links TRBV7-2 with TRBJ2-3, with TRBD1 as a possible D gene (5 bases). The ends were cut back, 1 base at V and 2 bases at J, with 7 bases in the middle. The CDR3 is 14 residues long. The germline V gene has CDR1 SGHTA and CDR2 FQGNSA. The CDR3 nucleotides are TGTGCCAGCAGCTTAGGGGGCAACACAGATACGCAGTATTTT. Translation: CASSLGGNTDTQYF.

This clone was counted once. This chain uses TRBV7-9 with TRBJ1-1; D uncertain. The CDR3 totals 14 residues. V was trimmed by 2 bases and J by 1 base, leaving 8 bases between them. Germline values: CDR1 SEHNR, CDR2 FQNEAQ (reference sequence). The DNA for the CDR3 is TGTGCCAGCAGCTTAAGCCAGGCGAACACTGAAGCTTTCTTT. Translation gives CASSLSQANTEAFF.

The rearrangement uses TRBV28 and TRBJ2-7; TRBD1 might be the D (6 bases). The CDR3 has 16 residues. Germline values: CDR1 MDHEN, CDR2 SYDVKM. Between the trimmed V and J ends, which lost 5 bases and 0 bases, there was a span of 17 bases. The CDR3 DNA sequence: TGTGCCAGCAGTCCTTACTCTACAGGGAGCTCCTACGAGCAGTACTTC. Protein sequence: CASSPYSTGSSYEQYF.

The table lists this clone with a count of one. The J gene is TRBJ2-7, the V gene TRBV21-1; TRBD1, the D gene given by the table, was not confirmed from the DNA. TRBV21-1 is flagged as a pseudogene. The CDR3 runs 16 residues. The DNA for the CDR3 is TGTGCCAGCAGCAAGGGGGGGGACAGGGTGACCTACGAGCAGTACTTC. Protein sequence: CASSKGGDRVTYEQYF.

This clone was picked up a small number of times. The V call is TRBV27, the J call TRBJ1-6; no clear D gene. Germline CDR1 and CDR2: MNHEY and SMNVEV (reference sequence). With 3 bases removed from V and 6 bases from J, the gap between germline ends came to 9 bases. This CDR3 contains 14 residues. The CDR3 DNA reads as TGTGCCAGCAGTTTTCTTGGGAGTAATTCACCCCTCCACTTT. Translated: CASSFLGSNSPLHF.

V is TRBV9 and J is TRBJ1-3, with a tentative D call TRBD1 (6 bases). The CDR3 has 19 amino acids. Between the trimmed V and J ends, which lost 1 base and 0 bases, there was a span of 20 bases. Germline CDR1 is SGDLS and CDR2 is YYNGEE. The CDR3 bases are TGTGCCAGCAGCGTAACCCCCCTATTAGGGGGAGTCTCTGGAAACACCATATATTTT. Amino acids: CASSVTPLLGGVSGNTIYF.

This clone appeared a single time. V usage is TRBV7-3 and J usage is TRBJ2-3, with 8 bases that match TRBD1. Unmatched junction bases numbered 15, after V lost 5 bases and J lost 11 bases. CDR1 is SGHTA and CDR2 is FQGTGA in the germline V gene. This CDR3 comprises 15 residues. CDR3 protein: CASSPEGGQVAEQYF. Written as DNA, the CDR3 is TGTGCCAGCAGCCCGGAAGGGGGACAGGTAGCGGAGCAGTATTTT.

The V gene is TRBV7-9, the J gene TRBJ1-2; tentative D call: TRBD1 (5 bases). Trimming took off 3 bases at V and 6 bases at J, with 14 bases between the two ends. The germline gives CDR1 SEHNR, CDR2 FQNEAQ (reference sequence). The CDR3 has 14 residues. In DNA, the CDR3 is TGTGCCAGCAGCTTGGGGCGCGGAAATCATGGCTACACCTTC. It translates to CASSLGRGNHGYTF.